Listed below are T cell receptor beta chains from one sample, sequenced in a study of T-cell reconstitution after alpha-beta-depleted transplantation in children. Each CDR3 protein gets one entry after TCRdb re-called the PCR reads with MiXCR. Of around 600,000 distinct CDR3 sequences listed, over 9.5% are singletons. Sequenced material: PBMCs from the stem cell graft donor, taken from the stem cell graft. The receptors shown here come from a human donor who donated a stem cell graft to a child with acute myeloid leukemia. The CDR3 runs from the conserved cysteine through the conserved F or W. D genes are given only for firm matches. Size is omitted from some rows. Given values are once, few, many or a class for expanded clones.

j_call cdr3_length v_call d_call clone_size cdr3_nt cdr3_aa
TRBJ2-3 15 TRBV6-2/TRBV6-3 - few TGTGCCAGCAGTTACTCACTGGATTTGACAGATACGCAGTATTTT CASSYSLDLTDTQYF
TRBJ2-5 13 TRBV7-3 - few TGTGCCAGCAGGCGTACTAGAGAAGAGACCCAGTACTTC CASRRTREETQYF
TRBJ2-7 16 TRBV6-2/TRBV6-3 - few TGTGCCAGCAGCTCCCCCGTCGGAGCGGAGACCTACGAGCAGTACTTC CASSSPVGAETYEQYF
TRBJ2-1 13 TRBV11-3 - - TGTGCCAGCAGCTTATCCCATTACAATGAGCAGTTCTTC CASSLSHYNEQFF
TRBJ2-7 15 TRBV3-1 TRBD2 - TGTGCCAGCAGCCTTGGACTAGCGGGAAAGTACGAGCAGTACTTC CASSLGLAGKYEQYF
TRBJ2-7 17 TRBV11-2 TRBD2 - TGTGCCAGCAGCTTAGGGGGGAGGGCTAGCGGGGAATACGAGCAGTACTTC CASSLGGRASGEYEQYF
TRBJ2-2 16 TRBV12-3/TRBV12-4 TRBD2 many TGTGCCAGCAGTGCCGGGACTAGCGGGAACACCGGGGAGCTGTTTTTT CASSAGTSGNTGELFF
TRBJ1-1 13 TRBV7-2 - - TGTGCCAGCAGCTTAGGTTGGGACACTGAAGCTTTCTTT CASSLGWDTEAFF
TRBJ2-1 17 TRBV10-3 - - TGTGCCATCAGCCCCGACAGGGGCGGACTAGCCTACAATGAGCAGTTCTTC CAISPDRGGLAYNEQFF
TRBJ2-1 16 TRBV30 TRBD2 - TGTGCCTGGAGTGTAGGAAGCGGGAGGGCCAGGAATGAGCAGTTCTTC CAWSVGSGRARNEQFF
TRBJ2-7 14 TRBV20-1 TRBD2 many TGCAGTGCTAGTAGCGGGAGGGCCCTCTACGAGCAGTACTTC CSASSGRALYEQYF
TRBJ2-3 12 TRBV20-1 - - TGCAGTGCTGGGCCGACGGAAGATACGCAGTATTTT CSAGPTEDTQYF
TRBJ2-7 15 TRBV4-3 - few TGCGCCAGCAGCCAAGGCTTGGACAGCTCCTACGAGCAGTACTTC CASSQGLDSSYEQYF
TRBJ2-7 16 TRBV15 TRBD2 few TGTGCCACCAGCCCCCAGGGACTAGCGGGAGGGTACGAGCAGTACTTC CATSPQGLAGGYEQYF
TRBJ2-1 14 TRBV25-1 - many TGTGCCAGCAGTGATCCCGGTAGTATTAATGAGCAGTTCTTC CASSDPGSINEQFF
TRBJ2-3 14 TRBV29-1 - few TGCAGCGTTTCCGGCGCCACGAGCACAGATACGCAGTATTTT CSVSGATSTDTQYF
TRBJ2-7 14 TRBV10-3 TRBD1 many TGTGCCATCAGTGAGTCGGGACAGGGGGGCGAGCAGTACTTC CAISESGQGGEQYF
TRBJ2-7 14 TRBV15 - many TGTGCCACCAGCAGAGAAGGGACCAGTACCGAGCAGTACTTC CATSREGTSTEQYF
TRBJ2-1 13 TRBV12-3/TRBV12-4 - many TGTGCCAGCAGGACGGTAAGCCACAATGAGCAGTTCTTC CASRTVSHNEQFF
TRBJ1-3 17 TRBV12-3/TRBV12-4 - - TGTGCCAGCAGTTTAACACCGGGACGGTCACCTGGAAACACCATATATTTT CASSLTPGRSPGNTIYF
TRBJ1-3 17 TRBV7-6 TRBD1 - TGTGCCAGCAGCTTAGGGACAGGGCCATTCTCTGGAAACACCATATATTTT CASSLGTGPFSGNTIYF
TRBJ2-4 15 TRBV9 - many TGTGCCAGCACCCCTTTGTCGGATCCGAAAAACATTCAGTACTTC CASTPLSDPKNIQYF
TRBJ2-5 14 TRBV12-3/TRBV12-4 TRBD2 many TGTGCCACGGAGGTAGCGGGAGTCCGGGAGACCCAGTACTTC CATEVAGVRETQYF
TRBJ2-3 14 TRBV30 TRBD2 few TGTGCCTGGAGTAGGACTAGCGGGACAGATACGCAGTATTTT CAWSRTSGTDTQYF
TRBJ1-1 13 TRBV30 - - TGTGCCTGGAGTGGTCAGCTGAACACTGAAGCTTTCTTT CAWSGQLNTEAFF
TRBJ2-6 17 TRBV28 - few TGTGCCAGCAGTTTAATAGCGGCAGGCTCTGGGGCCAACGTCCTGACTTTC CASSLIAAGSGANVLTF
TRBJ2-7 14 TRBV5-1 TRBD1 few TGCGCCAGCAGCGGGGGACAGGGAGCGGGCAAGCAGTACTTC CASSGGQGAGKQYF
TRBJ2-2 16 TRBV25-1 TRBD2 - TGTGCCAGCAGTCCCCTAGCGGGAGTGTTGGCCGGGGAGCTGTTTTTT CASSPLAGVLAGELFF
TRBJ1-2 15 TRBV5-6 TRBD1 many TGTGCCAGCAGCTTGAAATACAGGGGGACCTATGGCTACACCTTC CASSLKYRGTYGYTF
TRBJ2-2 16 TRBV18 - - TGTGCCAGCTCACCACCGGGACTGACCGAGACCGGGGAGCTGTTTTTT CASSPPGLTETGELFF
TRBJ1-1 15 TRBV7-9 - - TGTGCCAGCAGCGAAGGACCGGGACAGAACACTGAAGCTTTCTTT CASSEGPGQNTEAFF
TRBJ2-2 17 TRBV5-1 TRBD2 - TGCGCCAGCAGTCGGGACTACCCGAGAGGGGACACCGGGGAGCTGTTTTTT CASSRDYPRGDTGELFF
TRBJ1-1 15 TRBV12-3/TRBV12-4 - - TGTGCCAGCATCGCCCGAGACTTGATTGGGACTGAAGCTTTCTTT CASIARDLIGTEAFF
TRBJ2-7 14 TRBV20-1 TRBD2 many TGCAGTGCACGCCTAGCGGGTATCTCCTACGAGCAGTACTTC CSARLAGISYEQYF
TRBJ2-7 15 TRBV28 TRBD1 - TGTGCCAGCGCAACCACTCAGGGGGTAAGAAACGAGCAGTACTTC CASATTQGVRNEQYF
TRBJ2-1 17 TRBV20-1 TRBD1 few TGCAGTGCTAGAGCCGCCATGGGACAGGAGGAATACAATGAGCAGTTCTTC CSARAAMGQEEYNEQFF
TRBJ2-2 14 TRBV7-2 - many TGTGCCAGCAGCTCAGATTGGGGGACCGGGGAGCTGTTTTTT CASSSDWGTGELFF
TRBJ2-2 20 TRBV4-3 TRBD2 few TGCGCCAGCAGCCCGAACGTCCCCGGGACTAGCGGGAGGAAGACCGGGGAGCTGTTTTTT CASSPNVPGTSGRKTGELFF
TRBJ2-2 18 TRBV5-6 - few TGTGCCAGCAGCCCGGCAGGACAGTCTATTTTGAACACCGGGGAGCTGTTTTTT CASSPAGQSILNTGELFF
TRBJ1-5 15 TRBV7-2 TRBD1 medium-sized TGTGCCAGCAGCCTGACAGGGTTTTTGAATCAGCCCCAGCATTTT CASSLTGFLNQPQHF
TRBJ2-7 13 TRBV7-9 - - TGTGCCAGCAGCTTAGGGCAGGGGGGACAGCAGTACTTC CASSLGQGGQQYF
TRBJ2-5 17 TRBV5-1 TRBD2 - TGCGCCAGCAGCTTGGGCCTAGCGGGCGGGTACCAAGAGACCCAGTACTTC CASSLGLAGGYQETQYF
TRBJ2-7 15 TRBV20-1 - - TGCAGTGCTGCACACTTGGGGCAGGGAGACTACGAGCAGTACTTC CSAAHLGQGDYEQYF
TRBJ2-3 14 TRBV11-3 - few TGTGCCAGCAGCTCTGGGCCAGGAGAAGATACGCAGTATTTT CASSSGPGEDTQYF
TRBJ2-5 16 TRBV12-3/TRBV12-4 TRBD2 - TGTGCCAGCAGCCTGAGACTAGCGGGAGGCCCCGAGACCCAGTACTTC CASSLRLAGGPETQYF
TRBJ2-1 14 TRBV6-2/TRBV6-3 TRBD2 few TGTGCCAGCTGGAGCGGGAGGTCCTACAATGAGCAGTTCTTC CASWSGRSYNEQFF
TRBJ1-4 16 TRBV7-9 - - TGTGCCAGCAGCTTTAACAACTGGGTGGCTAATGAAAAACTGTTTTTT CASSFNNWVANEKLFF
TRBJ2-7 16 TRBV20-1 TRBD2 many TGCAGTGCTAGAGTTGGGAAAGCGGGAGGGTTCGACGAGCAGTACTTC CSARVGKAGGFDEQYF
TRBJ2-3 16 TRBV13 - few TGTGCCAGCAGCTTTAGGAGGGAGTTAAACACAGATACGCAGTATTTT CASSFRRELNTDTQYF
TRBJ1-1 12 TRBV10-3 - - TGTGCCATAGCAGGGTCGGACACTGAAGCTTTCTTT CAIAGSDTEAFF
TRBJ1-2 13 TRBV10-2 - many TGCGCCAGCAGTGCGGGCAGGGGCTATGGCTACACCTTC CASSAGRGYGYTF
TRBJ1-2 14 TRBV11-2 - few TGTGCCAGCAGCTTAGATGGGGCCCCAGGGGGCTACACCTTC CASSLDGAPGGYTF
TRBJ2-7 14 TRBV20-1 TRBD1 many TGCAGTGCTATGCCGGCAGGGGGTCGGTACGAGCAGTACTTC CSAMPAGGRYEQYF